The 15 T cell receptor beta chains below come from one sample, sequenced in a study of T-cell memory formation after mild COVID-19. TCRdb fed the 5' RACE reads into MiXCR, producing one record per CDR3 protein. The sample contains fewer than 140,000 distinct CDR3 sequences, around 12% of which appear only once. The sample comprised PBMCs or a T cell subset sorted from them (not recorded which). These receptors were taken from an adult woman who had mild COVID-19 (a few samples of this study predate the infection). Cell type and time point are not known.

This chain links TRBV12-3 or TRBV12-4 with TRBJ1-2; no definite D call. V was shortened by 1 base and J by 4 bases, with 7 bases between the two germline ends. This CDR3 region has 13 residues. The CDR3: CASSLGVGYGYTF. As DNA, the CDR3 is TGTGCCAGCAGTTTAGGGGTTGGCTATGGCTACACCTTC.

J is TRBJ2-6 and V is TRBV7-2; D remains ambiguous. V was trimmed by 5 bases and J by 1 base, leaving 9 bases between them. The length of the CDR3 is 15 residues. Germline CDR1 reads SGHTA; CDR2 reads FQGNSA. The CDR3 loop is CASSPDPSGANVLTF. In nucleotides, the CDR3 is TGTGCCAGCAGCCCGGACCCTTCTGGGGCCAACGTCCTGACTTTC.

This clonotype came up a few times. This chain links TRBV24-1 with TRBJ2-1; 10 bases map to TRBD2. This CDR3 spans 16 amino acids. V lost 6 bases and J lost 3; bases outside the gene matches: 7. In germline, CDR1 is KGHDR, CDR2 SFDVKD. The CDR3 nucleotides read TGTGCCACCAGTCCTACAGCGGGAGGGGTCTACAATGAGCAGTTCTTC. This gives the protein CATSPTAGGVYNEQFF.

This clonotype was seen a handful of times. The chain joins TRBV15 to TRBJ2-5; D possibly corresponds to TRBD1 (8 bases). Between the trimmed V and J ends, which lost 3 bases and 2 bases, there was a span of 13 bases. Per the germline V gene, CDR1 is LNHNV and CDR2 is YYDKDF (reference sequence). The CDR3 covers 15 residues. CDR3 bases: TGTGCCACCAGCAGGGACAGGGAGGGGCAAGAGACCCAGTACTTC. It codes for CATSRDREGQETQYF.

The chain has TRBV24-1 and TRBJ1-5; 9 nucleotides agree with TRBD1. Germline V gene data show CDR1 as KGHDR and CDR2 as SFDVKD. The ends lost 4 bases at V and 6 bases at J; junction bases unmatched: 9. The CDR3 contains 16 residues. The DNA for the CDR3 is TGTGCCACCAGTGACGGAAAACAGGGGGCGATTCAGCCCCAGCATTTT. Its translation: CATSDGKQGAIQPQHF.

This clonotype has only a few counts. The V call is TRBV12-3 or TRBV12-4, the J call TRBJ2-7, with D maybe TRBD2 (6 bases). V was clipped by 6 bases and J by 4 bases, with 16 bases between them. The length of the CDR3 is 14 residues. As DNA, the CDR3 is TGTGCCAGCAGACTCCGGGACTCTCCTTACGAGCAGTACTTC. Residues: CASRLRDSPYEQYF.

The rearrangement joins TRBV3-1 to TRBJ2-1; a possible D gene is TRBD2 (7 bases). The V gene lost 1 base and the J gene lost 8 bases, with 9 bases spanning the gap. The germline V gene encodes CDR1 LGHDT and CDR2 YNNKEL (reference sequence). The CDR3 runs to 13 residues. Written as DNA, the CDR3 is TGTGCCAGCAGCCAAGCCGGGGGGCATGAGCAGTTCTTC. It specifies CASSQAGGHEQFF.

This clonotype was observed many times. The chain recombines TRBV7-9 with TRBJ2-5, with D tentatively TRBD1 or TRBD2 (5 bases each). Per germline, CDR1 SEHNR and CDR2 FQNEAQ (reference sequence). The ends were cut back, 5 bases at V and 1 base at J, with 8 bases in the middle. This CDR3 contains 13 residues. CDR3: CASSPGPQETQYF. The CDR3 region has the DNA TGTGCCAGCAGCCCGGGACCCCAAGAGACCCAGTACTTC.

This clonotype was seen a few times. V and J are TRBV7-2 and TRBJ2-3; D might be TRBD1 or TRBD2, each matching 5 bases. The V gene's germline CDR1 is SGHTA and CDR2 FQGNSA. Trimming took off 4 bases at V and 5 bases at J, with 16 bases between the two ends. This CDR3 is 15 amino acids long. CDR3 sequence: CASSSPTRDGDTQYF. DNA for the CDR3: TGTGCCAGCAGCTCCCCCACCCGGGACGGAGATACGCAGTATTTT.

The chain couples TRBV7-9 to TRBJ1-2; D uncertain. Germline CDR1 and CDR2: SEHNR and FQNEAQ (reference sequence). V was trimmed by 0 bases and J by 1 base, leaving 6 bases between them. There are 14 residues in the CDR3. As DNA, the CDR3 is TGTGCCAGCAGCTTAGCGGACCGTAACTATGGCTACACCTTC. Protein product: CASSLADRNYGYTF.

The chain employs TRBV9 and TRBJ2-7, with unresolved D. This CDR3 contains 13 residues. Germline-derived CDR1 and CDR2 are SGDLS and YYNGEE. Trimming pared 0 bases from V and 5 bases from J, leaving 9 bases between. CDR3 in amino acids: CASSVDGINEQYF. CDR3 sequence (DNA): TGTGCCAGCAGCGTAGATGGTATAAACGAGCAGTACTTC.

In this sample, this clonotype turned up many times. For the CDR3, the DNA is TGCGCCAGCAGCTTGGACGGCTACAATGAGCAGTTCTTC. Protein: CASSLDGYNEQFF. The chain couples TRBV5-1 to TRBJ2-1; D is uncertain. Between the trimmed V and J ends, which lost 0 bases and 3 bases, there was a span of 4 bases. This CDR3 contains 13 residues. The germline CDR1 and CDR2 sequences are SGHRS and YFSETQ.

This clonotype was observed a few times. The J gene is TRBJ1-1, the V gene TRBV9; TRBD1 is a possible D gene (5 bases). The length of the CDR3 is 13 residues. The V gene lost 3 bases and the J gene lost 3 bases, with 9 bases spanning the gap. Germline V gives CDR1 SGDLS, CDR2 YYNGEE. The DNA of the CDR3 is TGTGCCAGCAGCGCAGGGACGGACACTGAAGCTTTCTTT. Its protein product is CASSAGTDTEAFF.

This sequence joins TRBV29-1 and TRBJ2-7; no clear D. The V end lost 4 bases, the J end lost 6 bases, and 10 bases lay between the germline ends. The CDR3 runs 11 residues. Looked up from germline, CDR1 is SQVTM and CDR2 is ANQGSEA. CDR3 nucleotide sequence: TGCAGCGTTGCCGGGTCGCGCGAGCAGTACTTC. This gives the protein CSVAGSREQYF.

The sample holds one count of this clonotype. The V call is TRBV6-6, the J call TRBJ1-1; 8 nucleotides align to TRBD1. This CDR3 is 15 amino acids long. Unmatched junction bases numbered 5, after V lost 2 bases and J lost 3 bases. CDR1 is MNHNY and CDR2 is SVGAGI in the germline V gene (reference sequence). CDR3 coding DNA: TGTGCCAGCAGTTACCCCGGGACAGGTCACACTGAAGCTTTCTTT. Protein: CASSYPGTGHTEAFF.